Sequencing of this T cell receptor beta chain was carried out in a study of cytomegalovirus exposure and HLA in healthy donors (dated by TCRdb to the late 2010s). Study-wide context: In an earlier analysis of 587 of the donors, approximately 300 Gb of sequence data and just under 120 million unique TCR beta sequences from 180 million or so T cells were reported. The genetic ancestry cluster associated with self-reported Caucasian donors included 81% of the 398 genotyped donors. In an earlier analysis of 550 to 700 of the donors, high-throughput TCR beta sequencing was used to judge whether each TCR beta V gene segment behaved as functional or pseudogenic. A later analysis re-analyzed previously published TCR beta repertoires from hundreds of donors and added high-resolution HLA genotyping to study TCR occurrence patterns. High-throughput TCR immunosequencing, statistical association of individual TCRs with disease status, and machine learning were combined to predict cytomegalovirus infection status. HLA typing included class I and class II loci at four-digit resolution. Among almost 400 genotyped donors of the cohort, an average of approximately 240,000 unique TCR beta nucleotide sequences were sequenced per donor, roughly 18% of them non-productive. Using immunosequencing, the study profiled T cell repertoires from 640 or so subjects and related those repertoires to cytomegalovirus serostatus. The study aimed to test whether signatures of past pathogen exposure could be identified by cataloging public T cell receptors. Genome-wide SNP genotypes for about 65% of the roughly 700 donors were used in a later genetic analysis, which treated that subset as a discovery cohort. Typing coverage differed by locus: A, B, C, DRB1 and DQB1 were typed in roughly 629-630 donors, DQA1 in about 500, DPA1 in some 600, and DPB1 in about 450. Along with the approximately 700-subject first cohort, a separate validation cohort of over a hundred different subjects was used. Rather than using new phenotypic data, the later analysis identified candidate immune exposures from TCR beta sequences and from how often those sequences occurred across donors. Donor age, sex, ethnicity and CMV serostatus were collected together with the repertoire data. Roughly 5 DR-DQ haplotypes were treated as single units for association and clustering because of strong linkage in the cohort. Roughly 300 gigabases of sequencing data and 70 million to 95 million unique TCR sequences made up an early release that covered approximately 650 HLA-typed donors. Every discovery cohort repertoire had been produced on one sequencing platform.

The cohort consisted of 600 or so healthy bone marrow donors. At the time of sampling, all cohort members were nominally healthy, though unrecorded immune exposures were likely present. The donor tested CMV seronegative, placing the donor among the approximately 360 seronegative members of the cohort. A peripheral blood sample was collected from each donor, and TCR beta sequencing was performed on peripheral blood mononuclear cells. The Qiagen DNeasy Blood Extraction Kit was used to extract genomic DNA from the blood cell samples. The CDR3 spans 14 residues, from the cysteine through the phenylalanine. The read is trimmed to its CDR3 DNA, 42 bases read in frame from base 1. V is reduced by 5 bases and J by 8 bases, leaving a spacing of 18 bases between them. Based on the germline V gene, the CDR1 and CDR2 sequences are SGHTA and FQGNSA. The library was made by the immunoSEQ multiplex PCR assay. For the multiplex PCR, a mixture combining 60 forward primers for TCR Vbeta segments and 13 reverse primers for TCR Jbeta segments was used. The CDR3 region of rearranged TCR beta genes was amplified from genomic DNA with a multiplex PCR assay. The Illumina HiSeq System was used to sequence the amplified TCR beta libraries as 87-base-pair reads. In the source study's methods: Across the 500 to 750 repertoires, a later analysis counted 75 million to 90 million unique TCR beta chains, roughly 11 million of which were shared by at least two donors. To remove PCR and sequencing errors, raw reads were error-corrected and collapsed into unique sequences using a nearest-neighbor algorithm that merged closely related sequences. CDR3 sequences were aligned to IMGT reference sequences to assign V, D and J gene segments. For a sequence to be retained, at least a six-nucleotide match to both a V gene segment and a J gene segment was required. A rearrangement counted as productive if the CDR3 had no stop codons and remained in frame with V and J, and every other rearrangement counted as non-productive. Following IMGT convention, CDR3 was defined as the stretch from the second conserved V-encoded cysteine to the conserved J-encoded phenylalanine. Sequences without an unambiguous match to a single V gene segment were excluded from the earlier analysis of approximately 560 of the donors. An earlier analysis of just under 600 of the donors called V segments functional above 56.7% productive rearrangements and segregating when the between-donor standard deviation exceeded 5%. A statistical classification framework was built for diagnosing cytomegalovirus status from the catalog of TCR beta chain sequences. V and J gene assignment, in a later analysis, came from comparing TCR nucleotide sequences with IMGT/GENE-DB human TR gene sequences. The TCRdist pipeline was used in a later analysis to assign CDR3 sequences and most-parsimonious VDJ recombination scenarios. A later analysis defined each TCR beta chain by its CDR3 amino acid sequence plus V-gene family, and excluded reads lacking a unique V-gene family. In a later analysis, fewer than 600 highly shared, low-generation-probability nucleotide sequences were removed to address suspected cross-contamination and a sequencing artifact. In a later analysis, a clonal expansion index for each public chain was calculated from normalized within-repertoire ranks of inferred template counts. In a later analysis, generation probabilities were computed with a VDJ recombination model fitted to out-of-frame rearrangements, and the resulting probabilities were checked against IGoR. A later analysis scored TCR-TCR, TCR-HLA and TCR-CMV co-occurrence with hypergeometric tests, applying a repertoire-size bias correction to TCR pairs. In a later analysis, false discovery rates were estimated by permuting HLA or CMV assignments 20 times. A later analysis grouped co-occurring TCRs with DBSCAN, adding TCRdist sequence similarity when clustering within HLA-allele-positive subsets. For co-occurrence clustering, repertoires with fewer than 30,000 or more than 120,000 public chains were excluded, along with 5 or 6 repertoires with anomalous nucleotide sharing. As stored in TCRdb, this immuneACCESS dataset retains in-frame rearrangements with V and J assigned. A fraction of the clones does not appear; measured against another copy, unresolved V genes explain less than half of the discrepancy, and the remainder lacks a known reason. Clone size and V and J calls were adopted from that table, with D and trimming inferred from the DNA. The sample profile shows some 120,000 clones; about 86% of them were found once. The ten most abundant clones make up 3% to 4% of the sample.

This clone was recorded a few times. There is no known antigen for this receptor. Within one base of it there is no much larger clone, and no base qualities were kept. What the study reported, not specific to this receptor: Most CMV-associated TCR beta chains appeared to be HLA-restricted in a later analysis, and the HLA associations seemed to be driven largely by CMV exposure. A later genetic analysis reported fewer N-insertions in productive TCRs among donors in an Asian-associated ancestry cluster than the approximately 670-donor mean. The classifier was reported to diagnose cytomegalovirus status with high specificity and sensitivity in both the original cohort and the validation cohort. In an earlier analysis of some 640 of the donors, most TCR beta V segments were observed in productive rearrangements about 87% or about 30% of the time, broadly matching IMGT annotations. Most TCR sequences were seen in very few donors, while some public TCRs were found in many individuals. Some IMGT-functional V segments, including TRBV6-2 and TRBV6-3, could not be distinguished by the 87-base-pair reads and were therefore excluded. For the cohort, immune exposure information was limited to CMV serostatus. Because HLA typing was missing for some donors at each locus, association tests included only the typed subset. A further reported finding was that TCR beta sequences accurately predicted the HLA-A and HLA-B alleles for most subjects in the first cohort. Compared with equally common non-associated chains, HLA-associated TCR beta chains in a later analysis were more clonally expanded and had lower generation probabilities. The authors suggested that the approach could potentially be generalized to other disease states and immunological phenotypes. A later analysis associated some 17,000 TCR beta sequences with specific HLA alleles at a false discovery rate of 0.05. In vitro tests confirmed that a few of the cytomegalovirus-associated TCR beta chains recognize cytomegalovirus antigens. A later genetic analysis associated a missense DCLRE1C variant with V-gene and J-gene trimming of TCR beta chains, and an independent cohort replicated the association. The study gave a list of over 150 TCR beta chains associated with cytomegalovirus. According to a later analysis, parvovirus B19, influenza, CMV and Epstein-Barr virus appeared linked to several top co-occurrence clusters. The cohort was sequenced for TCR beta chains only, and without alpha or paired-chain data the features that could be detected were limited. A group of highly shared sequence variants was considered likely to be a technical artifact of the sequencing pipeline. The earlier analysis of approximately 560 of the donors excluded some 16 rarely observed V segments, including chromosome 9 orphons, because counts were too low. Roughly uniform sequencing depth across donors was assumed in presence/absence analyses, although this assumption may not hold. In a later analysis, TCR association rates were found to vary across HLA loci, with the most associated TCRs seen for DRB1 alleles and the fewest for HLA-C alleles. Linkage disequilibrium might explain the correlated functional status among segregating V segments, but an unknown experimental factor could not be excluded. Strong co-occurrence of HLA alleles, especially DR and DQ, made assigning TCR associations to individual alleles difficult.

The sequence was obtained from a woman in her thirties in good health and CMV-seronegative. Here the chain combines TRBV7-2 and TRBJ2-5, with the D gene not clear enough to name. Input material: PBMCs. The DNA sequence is TGTGCCAGCAGCACGGCGGCCTCCCGAACAACCCAGTACTTC. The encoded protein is CASSTAASRTTQYF.